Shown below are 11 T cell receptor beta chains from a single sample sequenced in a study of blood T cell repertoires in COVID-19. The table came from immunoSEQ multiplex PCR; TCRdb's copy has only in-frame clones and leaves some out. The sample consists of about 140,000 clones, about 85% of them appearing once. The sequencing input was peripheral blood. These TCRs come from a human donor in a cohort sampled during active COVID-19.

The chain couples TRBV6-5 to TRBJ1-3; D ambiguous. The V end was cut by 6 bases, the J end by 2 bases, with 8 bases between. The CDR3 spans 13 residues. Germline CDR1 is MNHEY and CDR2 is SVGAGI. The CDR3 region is CASSSPAGNTIYF. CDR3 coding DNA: TGTGCCAGCAGCTCTCCGGCTGGAAACACCATATATTTT.

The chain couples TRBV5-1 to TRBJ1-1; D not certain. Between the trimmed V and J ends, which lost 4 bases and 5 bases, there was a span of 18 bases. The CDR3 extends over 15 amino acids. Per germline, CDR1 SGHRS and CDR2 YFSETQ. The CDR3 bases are TGCGCCAGCAGCCCTGGTGGGGTGAGAGGGACTGAAGCTTTCTTT. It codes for CASSPGGVRGTEAFF.

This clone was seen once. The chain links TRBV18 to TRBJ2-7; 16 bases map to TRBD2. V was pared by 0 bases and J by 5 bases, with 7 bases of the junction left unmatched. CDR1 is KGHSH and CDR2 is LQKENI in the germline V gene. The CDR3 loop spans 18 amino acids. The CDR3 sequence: CASSPPGLAGGPGDEQYF. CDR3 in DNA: TGTGCCAGCTCACCACCGGGACTAGCGGGAGGGCCGGGGGACGAGCAGTACTTC. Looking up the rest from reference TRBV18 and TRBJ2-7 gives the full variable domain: NAGVMQNPRHLVRRRGQEARLRCSPMKGHSHVYWYRQLPEEGLKFMVYLQKENIIDESGMPKERFSAEFPKEGPSILRIQQVVRGDSAAYFCASSPPGLAGGPGDEQYFGPGTRLTVT.

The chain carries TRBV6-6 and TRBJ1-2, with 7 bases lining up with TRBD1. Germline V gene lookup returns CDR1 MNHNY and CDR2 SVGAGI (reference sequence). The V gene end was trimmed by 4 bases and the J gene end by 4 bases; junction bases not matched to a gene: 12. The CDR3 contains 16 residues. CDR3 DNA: TGTGCCAGCAGTTTCGGACAGGCGGCGGTTGGCTATGGCTACACCTTC. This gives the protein CASSFGQAAVGYGYTF.

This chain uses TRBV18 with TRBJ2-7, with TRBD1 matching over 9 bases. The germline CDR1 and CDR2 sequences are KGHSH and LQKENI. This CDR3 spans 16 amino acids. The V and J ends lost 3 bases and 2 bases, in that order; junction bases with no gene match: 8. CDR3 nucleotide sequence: TGTGCCAGCTCACCCCCGACCGGGACAGGGACCTACGAGCAGTACTTC. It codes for CASSPPTGTGTYEQYF.

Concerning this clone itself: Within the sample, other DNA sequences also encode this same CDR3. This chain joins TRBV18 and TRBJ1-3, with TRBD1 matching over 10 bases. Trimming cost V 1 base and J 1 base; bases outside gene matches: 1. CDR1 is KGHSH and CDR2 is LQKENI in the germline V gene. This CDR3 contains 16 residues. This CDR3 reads CASSPRTGGSGNTIYF. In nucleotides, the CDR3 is TGTGCCAGCTCACCACGGACAGGGGGGTCTGGAAACACCATATATTTT.

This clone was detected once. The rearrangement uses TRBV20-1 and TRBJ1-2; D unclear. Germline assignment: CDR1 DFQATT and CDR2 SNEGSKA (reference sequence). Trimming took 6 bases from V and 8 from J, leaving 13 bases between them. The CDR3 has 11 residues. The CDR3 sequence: CSAEGPRGYTF. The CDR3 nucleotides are TGCAGTGCCGAGGGTCCTAGGGGCTACACCTTC.

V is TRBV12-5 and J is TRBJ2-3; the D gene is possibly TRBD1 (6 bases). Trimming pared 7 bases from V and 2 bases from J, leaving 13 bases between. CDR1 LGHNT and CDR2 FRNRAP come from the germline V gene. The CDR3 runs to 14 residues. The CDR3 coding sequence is TGTGCTAGTGTTAAACAGGGCCCCACAGATACGCAGTATTTT. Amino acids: CASVKQGPTDTQYF.

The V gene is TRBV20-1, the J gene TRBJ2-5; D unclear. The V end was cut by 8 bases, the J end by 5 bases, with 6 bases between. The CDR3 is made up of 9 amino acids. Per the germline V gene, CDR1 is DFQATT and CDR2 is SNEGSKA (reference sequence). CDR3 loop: CSTRETQYF. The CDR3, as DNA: TGCAGTACGCGGGAGACCCAGTACTTC.

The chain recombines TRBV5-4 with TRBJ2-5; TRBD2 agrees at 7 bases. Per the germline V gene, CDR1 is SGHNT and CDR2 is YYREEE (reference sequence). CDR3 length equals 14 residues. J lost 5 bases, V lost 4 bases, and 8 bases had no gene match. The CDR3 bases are TGTGCCAGCAGCGCGCGGATTAGCGGGGAGACCCAGTACTTC. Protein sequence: CASSARISGETQYF.

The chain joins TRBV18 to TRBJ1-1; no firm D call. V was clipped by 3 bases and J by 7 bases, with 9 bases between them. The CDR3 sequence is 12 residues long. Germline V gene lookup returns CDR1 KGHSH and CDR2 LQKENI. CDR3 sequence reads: CASSPHGDEAFF. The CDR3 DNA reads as TGTGCCAGCTCACCGCACGGGGATGAAGCTTTCTTT.